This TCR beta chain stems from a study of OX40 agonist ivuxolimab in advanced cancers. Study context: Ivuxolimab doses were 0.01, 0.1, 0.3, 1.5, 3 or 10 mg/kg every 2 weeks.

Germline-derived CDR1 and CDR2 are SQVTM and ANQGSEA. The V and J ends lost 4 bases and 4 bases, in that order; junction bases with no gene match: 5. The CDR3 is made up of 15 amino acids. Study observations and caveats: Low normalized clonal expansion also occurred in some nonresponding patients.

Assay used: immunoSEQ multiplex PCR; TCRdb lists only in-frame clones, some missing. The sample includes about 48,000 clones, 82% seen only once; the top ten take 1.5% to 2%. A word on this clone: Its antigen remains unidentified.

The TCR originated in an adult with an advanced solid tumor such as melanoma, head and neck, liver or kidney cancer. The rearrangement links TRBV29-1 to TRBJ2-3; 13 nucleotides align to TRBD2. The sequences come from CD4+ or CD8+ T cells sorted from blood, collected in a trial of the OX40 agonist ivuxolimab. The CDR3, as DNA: TGCAGCGTTGGAGGGACTAGCGGGGATGCAGATACGCAGTATTTT. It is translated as CSVGGTSGDADTQYF.